The 17 T cell receptor beta chains listed next were all sequenced from one sample in a study of post-analysis software for immune sequencing data. No cognate antigen is known for these TCRs. Study findings and constraints: About 5 TRBV segments (TRBV5-6, TRBV5-1 and TRBV20-1 among them) occurred more frequently in patients than in controls.

Libraries were made from TCR beta cDNA, and they carried unique molecular identifiers. Each CDR3 protein is one row after TCRdb ran MiXCR on the PCR reads. The profile shows just over 250,000 distinct CDR3 sequences, 35% to 40% of them singletons. Sequenced: blood. These receptors were obtained from a girl aged 10 to 17 with multiple sclerosis.

This clonotype has a count of ten or more. The chain combines TRBV28 with TRBJ2-7; 9 bases are a match to TRBD2. Germline-derived CDR1 and CDR2 are MDHEN and SYDVKM. This CDR3 has 13 amino acids. With 2 bases clipped from V and 6 bases from J, the junction kept 2 bases outside the gene matches. The CDR3 DNA reads as TGTGCCAGCAGTTTACCACTAGCGGGCGAGCAGTACTTC. This sequence encodes CASSLPLAGEQYF.

This clonotype was observed a handful of times. This chain connects TRBV19 to TRBJ1-5, with 7 bases that match TRBD1. Germline V gene lookup returns CDR1 LNHDA and CDR2 SQIVND (reference sequence). This CDR3 is built from 13 residues. V trimming: 4 bases; J trimming: 9 bases; junction bases outside the gene matches: 6. The CDR3 is CASSRDRPPPQHF. Here the CDR3 DNA reads TGTGCCAGTAGTAGGGACAGACCGCCGCCCCAGCATTTT.

The rearrangement joins TRBV4-2 to TRBJ2-3; TRBD2 might be the D (6 bases). The V gene's germline CDR1 is LGHNA and CDR2 YNFKEQ. With 3 bases removed from V and 0 bases from J, the gap between germline ends came to 13 bases. The CDR3 runs to 16 residues. CDR3 sequence reads: CASSQSEGASTDTQYF. The CDR3 DNA is TGTGCCAGCAGCCAGTCGGAGGGAGCTAGCACAGATACGCAGTATTTT.

This clonotype was detected many times. The V and J genes are TRBV10-3 and TRBJ1-2; D gene uncertain. From germline, CDR1 is ENHRY and CDR2 SYGVKD. CDR3 length: 14 residues. Trimming stripped 6 bases from V and 0 bases from J, with 11 bases between. The CDR3 loop is CAISLTNSNYGYTF. The CDR3 bases are TGTGCCATCAGCTTGACAAACTCTAACTATGGCTACACCTTC.

This clonotype was detected ten times or more. The gene calls are TRBV12-3 or TRBV12-4 and TRBJ2-3; D is possibly TRBD2 (5 bases). V lost 6 bases and J lost 6, with 16 bases in between. The CDR3 is made up of 14 amino acids. The CDR3 DNA is TGTGCCAGCAGCATTTTCCGCGGGTCCGATACGCAGTATTTT. Protein: CASSIFRGSDTQYF.

A note on this clonotype: A read error may explain this, as a much larger clone is one base away. The rearrangement links TRBV6-6 to TRBJ1-2; the D gene is possibly TRBD1 (5 bases). The CDR3 sequence is 12 residues long. Germline CDR1 reads MNHNY; CDR2 reads SVGAGI (reference sequence). This chain's CDR3 is CTSSKGADGYTF. CDR3 nucleotide sequence: TGTACCAGCAGTAAAGGGGCTGACGGCTACACCTTC.

Concerning this clonotype: The germline gene is not matched at one end of the junction; a read error may be the cause. The genes are TRBV3-1 and TRBJ1-2; 8 nucleotides line up with TRBD1. Germline V CDR1 and CDR2: LGHDT, YNNKEL (reference sequence). The CDR3 extends over 16 amino acids. In nucleotides, the CDR3 is TGTGCCAGCGGCCAAGATAAAGGACAGGGAGGAGTAGGCTACACCTTC. Its protein product is CASGQDKGQGGVGYTF.

To note about this clonotype: At one boundary the junction diverges from the germline segment, which might be a read error. V usage is TRBV12-3 or TRBV12-4 and J usage is TRBJ2-3; 9 bases line up with TRBD1. CDR3 length equals 19 residues. The CDR3 nucleotides are TGTGCCAGCAGTCCACTGGGACAGGGAGGTGGGGTGCTCACAGATATGCAGTATTTT. Protein: CASSPLGQGGGVLTDMQYF.

J is TRBJ1-4 and V is TRBV28; D not resolved. Germline V gene data show CDR1 as MDHEN and CDR2 as SYDVKM. This CDR3 spans 16 amino acids. Trimming cost V 3 bases and J 0 bases, with 11 bases left between them. DNA for the CDR3: TGTGCCAGCAGTTTGATGGGGTCTGCAACTAATGAAAAACTGTTTTTT. Its translation: CASSLMGSATNEKLFF.

The rearrangement uses TRBV20-1 and TRBJ2-7; a possible D gene is TRBD2 (6 bases). The CDR3 length is 12 residues. The germline V gene has CDR1 DFQATT and CDR2 SNEGSKA (reference sequence). V lost 1 base and J lost 6, with 10 bases in between. This CDR3 reads CSARGLAIEQYF. The CDR3 region has the DNA TGCAGTGCTAGAGGCCTAGCGATCGAGCAGTACTTC.

The chain joins TRBV18 to TRBJ2-1; D possibly corresponds to TRBD2 (5 bases). Germline V gene lookup returns CDR1 KGHSH and CDR2 LQKENI. V lost 3 bases to trimming and J lost 10 bases, with 7 bases between them. The CDR3 totals 11 residues. The CDR3 reads CASSPEVEQFF. The CDR3 DNA follows: TGTGCCAGCTCACCGGAGGTGGAGCAGTTCTTC.

Only a few counts were recorded for this clonotype. The chain carries TRBV7-9 and TRBJ1-1; D unresolved. V shed 2 bases and J shed 2 bases, with 9 bases lying between them. This CDR3 contains 14 residues. Germline-derived CDR1 and CDR2 are SEHNR and FQNEAQ (reference sequence). CDR3 region: CASSLPGFNTEAFF. The DNA for the CDR3 is TGTGCCAGCAGCTTACCCGGATTTAACACTGAAGCTTTCTTT. Full variable domain (outside the CDR3, taken from reference TRBV7-9 and TRBJ1-1): DTGVSQNPRHKITKRGQNVTFRCDPISEHNRLYWYRQTLGQGPEFLTYFQNEAQLEKSRLLSDRFSAERPKGSFSTLEIQRTEQGDSAMYLCASSLPGFNTEAFFGQGTRLTVV.

This clonotype was counted many times. The chain employs TRBV4-1 and TRBJ1-4; D gene uncertain. Germline CDR1 MGHRA, CDR2 YSYEKL. The CDR3 covers 16 residues. Trimming took 1 base from V and 8 from J, leaving 17 bases between them. CDR3 region: CASSQVGGLGGEKLFF. The CDR3 DNA reads as TGCGCCAGCAGCCAAGTTGGCGGGCTCGGAGGGGAAAAACTGTTTTTT.

The DNA for the CDR3 is TGTGCCACGAGGGACAGTTTGAACACTGAAGCTTTCTTT. Its translation is CATRDSLNTEAFF. The rearrangement links TRBV10-3 to TRBJ1-1; 7 nucleotides align to TRBD1. Germline V CDR1 and CDR2: ENHRY, SYGVKD. The CDR3 has 13 amino acids. The junction had 5 bases not matched to a gene; V was cut back by 10 bases and J by 0 bases.

Regarding this clonotype: A read error may explain this, as a much larger clone is one base away. The rearrangement uses TRBV15 and TRBJ2-1; TRBD2 agrees at 8 bases. CDR1 LNHNV and CDR2 YYDKDF come from the germline V gene (reference sequence). CDR3 size: 16 residues. The CDR3 DNA reads as TGTGCCACCAGCAGAGGGGTAGCGGGGAGTTACAATGGGCAGTTCTTC. Protein product: CATSRGVAGSYNGQFF.

In this sample, this clonotype turned up a few times. The V call is TRBV30, the J call TRBJ2-3; D remains unclear. V gave up 0 bases and J gave up 8 bases, with 12 bases separating them. The CDR3 is made up of 13 amino acids. The V gene's germline CDR1 is GTSNPN and CDR2 SVGIG (reference sequence). Here the CDR3 DNA reads TGTGCCTGGAGTGTAAGGGCTAGTGGTACGCAGTATTTT. This sequence encodes CAWSVRASGTQYF.

This clonotype occurred a few times. V is TRBV7-7 and J is TRBJ2-2, with a weak D call TRBD1 (6 bases). Germline CDR1 is SSHAT and CDR2 is FNYEAQ (reference sequence). Trimming took 5 bases from V and 5 from J, leaving 6 bases between them. The CDR3 consists of 12 residues. The CDR3 DNA reads as TGTGCCAGCAGCGACAGGACCGGGGAGCTGTTTTTT. This translates into CASSDRTGELFF.